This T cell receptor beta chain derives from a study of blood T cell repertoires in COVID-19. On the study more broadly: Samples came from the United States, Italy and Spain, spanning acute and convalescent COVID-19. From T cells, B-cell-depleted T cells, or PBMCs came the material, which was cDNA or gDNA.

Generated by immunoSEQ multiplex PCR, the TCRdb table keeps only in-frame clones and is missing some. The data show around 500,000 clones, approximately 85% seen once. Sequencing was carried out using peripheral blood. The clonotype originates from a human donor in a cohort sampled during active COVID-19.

The DNA for the CDR3 is TGTGCCAGCAGCAAAAGTCATTCAGGGGATAGCAATCAGCCCCAGCATTTT. Translation: CASSKSHSGDSNQPQHF. The chain joins TRBV27 to TRBJ1-5; weak D call: TRBD1 (6 bases). The CDR3 loop spans 17 amino acids. V lost 6 bases, J lost 0 bases, and 18 bases lay in between. Germline lookup yields CDR1 MNHEY and CDR2 SMNVEV (reference sequence).